A single sample is the source of the 10 T cell receptor beta chains below, sequenced in a study of blood T cells in healthy people across ages. A second roughly 6 to 12 cycle PCR used barcoded and J-beta primers. TCRdb ran MiXCR on the 5' RACE reads and lists one entry per CDR3 protein. The sample has some 1.5 million distinct CDR3 sequences; roughly 43% are singletons. The sequenced sample consisted of blood. The receptors were sampled from a woman younger than 30 in good health.

This clonotype was counted between two and nine times. V gene TRBV6-2 or TRBV6-3 combines with J gene TRBJ2-7; 12 nucleotides match TRBD1. The CDR3 length is 15 residues. V gave up 4 bases and J gave up 6 bases; unmatched junction bases: 7. Germline V gene data show CDR1 as MNHEY and CDR2 as SVGEGT. The CDR3 DNA sequence: TGTGCCAGCAGTTCCTCCGGGACAGGGGGCCTCGAGCAGTACTTC. Protein: CASSSSGTGGLEQYF.

The chain recombines TRBV7-2 with TRBJ2-5; D is ambiguous. Germline values: CDR1 SGHTA, CDR2 FQGNSA. The V gene lost 5 bases and the J gene lost 1 base, with 14 bases spanning the gap. The CDR3 length is 15 residues. The DNA for the CDR3 is TGTGCCAGCAGCCGACGGACCGCTACCCAAGAGACCCAGTACTTC. Residues: CASSRRTATQETQYF.

This clonotype turned up a few times. The rearrangement links TRBV5-6 to TRBJ1-1; possible D gene TRBD1, 5 bases. CDR3 size: 14 residues. Per the germline V gene, CDR1 is SGHDT and CDR2 is YYEEEE. V dropped 0 bases and J dropped 5 bases, with 11 bases sitting between them. CDR3 coding DNA: TGTGCCAGCAGCTTGGATGTGGGGCGGACTGAAGCTTTCTTT. Translated, it gives CASSLDVGRTEAFF.

The rearrangement joins TRBV4-2 to TRBJ2-3, with 10 bases lining up with TRBD2. Germline V gene sequence: CDR1 LGHNA, CDR2 YNFKEQ. The junction had 11 bases not matched to a gene; V was cut back by 3 bases and J by 5 bases. The CDR3 has 17 residues. The CDR3 DNA reads as TGTGCCAGCAGCCAGCCCCCGGCCCTAGCGGGAGAAGATACGCAGTATTTT. It yields the protein CASSQPPALAGEDTQYF.

This clonotype was counted a few times. DNA of the CDR3: TGTGCCAGCAGTGGATGGAGTTTGTCGGTCGAGCAGTACTTC. Protein: CASSGWSLSVEQYF. The chain employs TRBV2 and TRBJ2-4; D gene uncertain. The J call may be mistaken, given a closer DNA end match to TRBJ2-7. Germline V gene sequence: CDR1 SNHLY, CDR2 FYNNEI. The CDR3 totals 14 residues.

This chain links TRBV10-3 with TRBJ2-7; 7 bases map to TRBD1. CDR1 is ENHRY, CDR2 SYGVKD, per germline. J lost 3 bases, V lost 4 bases, and 9 bases had no gene match. The CDR3 totals 15 residues. The CDR3, as DNA: TGTGCCATCAGTGGGGACAGCCTCAGCTTCTACGAGCAGTACTTC. Protein product: CAISGDSLSFYEQYF.

Remarks on this clonotype: At one of its ends the junction is not consistent with the germline gene, which may arise from a read error. J is TRBJ2-3 and V is TRBV6-2 or TRBV6-3; 8 bases match TRBD2. From germline, CDR1 is MNHEY and CDR2 SVGEGT. The CDR3 contains 13 residues. CDR3 in DNA: TGTGTCAGCAGCACAAGCGGGAGCGGGACGCAGTATTTT. It is translated as CVSSTSGSGTQYF.

The chain combines TRBV3-1 with TRBJ2-4; possibly TRBD1 or TRBD2 for D (5 bases each). The CDR3 consists of 17 residues. V was pared by 4 bases and J by 0 bases, with 16 bases between. Germline CDR1 reads LGHDT; CDR2 reads YNNKEL (reference sequence). CDR3 amino acids: CASSLGEWGLAKNIQYF. The CDR3, as DNA: TGTGCCAGCAGCCTGGGAGAGTGGGGGTTAGCCAAAAACATTCAGTACTTC.

This clonotype was found a few times. The chain joins TRBV21-1 to TRBJ2-7; TRBD1 is the table's D call and was not checked against the DNA. TRBV21-1 is annotated as a pseudogene. This CDR3 is 12 amino acids long. The CDR3 here is CASSKWTVEQYF. For the CDR3, the DNA is TGTGCCAGCAGCAAATGGACAGTAGAGCAGTACTTC.

This rearrangement joins TRBV7-9 to TRBJ1-1; 7 bases are shared with TRBD1. The CDR3 consists of 16 residues. J gave up 0 bases and V 4 bases, and 8 bases lay outside the gene matches. Germline CDR1 is SEHNR and CDR2 is FQNEAQ (reference sequence). The CDR3 region has the DNA TGTGCCAGCAGCTCACGGGGAGGGGGCTTGAACACTGAAGCTTTCTTT. This codes for CASSSRGGGLNTEAFF.